The 22 T cell receptor beta chains listed next were all sequenced from one sample in a study of shared clonotypes between healthy human individuals. This table comes from immunoSEQ multiplex PCR, and its TCRdb copy is limited to in-frame clones, with some not included. Among more than 2 million clones listed, nearly 97% were seen once. Sequencing was done on a sample of naive CD4+ T cells sorted from blood. Noted subset: CD45RA+ positively selected. The origin of the receptors is a young man in good health.

The chain carries TRBV30 and TRBJ1-2; 9 nucleotides match TRBD1. In germline, CDR1 is GTSNPN, CDR2 SVGIG (reference sequence). Trimming removed 5 bases from V and 4 bases from J; junction bases left unmatched: 14. The CDR3 consists of 16 residues. CDR3 nucleotide sequence: TGTGCCTGGTCGACTGACCTACAGGGGGCTCGCTATGGCTACACCTTC. It specifies CAWSTDLQGARYGYTF.

The CDR3, as DNA: TGTGCCAGCAGCCCGGGCCCAGGGAACACTGAAGCTTTCTTT. Its protein is CASSPGPGNTEAFF. The V and J genes are TRBV11-2 and TRBJ1-1; D call uncertain. The CDR3 runs 14 residues. Trimming stripped 5 bases from V and 1 base from J, with 11 bases between. From germline, CDR1 is SGHAT and CDR2 FQNNGV.

The genes are TRBV28 and TRBJ2-7; no reliable D call. With 5 bases removed from V and 1 base from J, the gap between germline ends came to 15 bases. The CDR3 consists of 15 residues. Germline V CDR1 and CDR2: MDHEN, SYDVKM. The CDR3 protein is CASSTGPNPSYEQYF. The CDR3 DNA is TGTGCCAGCAGTACCGGACCGAATCCTTCCTACGAGCAGTACTTC.

V gene TRBV15 combines with J gene TRBJ1-5; D remains ambiguous. Germline CDR1 and CDR2: LNHNV and YYDKDF (reference sequence). There are 14 residues in the CDR3. Between the trimmed V and J ends, which lost 4 bases and 2 bases, there was a span of 9 bases. The CDR3 sequence: CATSTGQGNQPQHF. Written as DNA, the CDR3 is TGTGCCACCAGCACCGGTCAGGGCAATCAGCCCCAGCATTTT.

A note on this clone: The sample contains more than one DNA sequence encoding this CDR3. This chain joins TRBV5-1 and TRBJ1-2; no clear D gene. Looked up from germline, CDR1 is SGHRS and CDR2 is YFSETQ. V was shortened by 0 bases and J by 8 bases, with 8 bases between the two germline ends. The CDR3 is 12 amino acids. This CDR3 is CASSLEGWGYTF. The CDR3 DNA is TGCGCCAGCAGCTTGGAGGGTTGGGGCTACACCTTC.

The rearrangement links TRBV10-1 to TRBJ1-3; D gene uncertain. The V gene lost 3 bases and the J gene lost 0 bases, with 9 bases spanning the gap. Germline-derived CDR1 and CDR2 are WNHNN and SYGVQD (reference sequence). This CDR3 spans 15 amino acids. CDR3 nucleotide sequence: TGCGCCAGCAGTGATGGACGGAGCTCTGGAAACACCATATATTTT. Translated: CASSDGRSSGNTIYF.

This clone was seen a few times. The rearrangement joins TRBV6-1 to TRBJ1-6; tentative D call: TRBD1 (5 bases). The V gene's germline CDR1 is MNHNS and CDR2 SASEGT. The CDR3 covers 14 residues. Trimming removed 8 bases from V and 6 bases from J, with 14 bases in between. The DNA for the CDR3 is TGTGCCAGCGGGCGGGGGTTAGGTAATTCACCCCTCCACTTT. It encodes CASGRGLGNSPLHF.

On this clone: The sample contains more than one DNA sequence encoding this CDR3. The chain links TRBV6-5 to TRBJ2-6; unclear D gene. CDR1 MNHEY and CDR2 SVGAGI come from the germline V gene. Trimming removed 0 bases at V and 0 bases at J, with 6 bases between. The CDR3 length is 16 residues. DNA of the CDR3: TGTGCCAGCAGTTACTCGGCGCTCTCTGGGGCCAACGTCCTGACTTTC. Its translation is CASSYSALSGANVLTF.

The V call is TRBV27, the J call TRBJ2-7, with D possibly TRBD1 on 6 matching bases. V was trimmed by 5 bases and J by 6 bases, leaving 17 bases between them. Germline values: CDR1 MNHEY, CDR2 SMNVEV (reference sequence). The CDR3 contains 14 residues. CDR3 bases: TGTGCCAGCAGTGCTTTCTTACAGGGATCCGAGCAGTACTTC. As protein: CASSAFLQGSEQYF.

The V call is TRBV19, the J call TRBJ2-1; 9 bases map to TRBD2. Losses at the gene ends were 3 bases for V and 5 bases for J; bases not matched to a gene: 5. CDR3 length: 15 residues. Germline V lookup: CDR1 LNHDA, CDR2 SQIVND (reference sequence). CDR3 nucleotides: TGTGCCAGTAGTATTGGGGTAGCGGGAGACAATGAGCAGTTCTTC. Residues: CASSIGVAGDNEQFF.

Concerning this clone: The same CDR3 can be traced to other DNA sequences in this sample. This chain uses TRBV30 with TRBJ2-2; D gene uncertain. Trimming cost V 0 bases and J 0 bases, with 2 bases left between them. The germline V gene has CDR1 GTSNPN and CDR2 SVGIG (reference sequence). The CDR3 covers 13 residues. CDR3: CAWSVPNTGELFF. As DNA, the CDR3 is TGTGCCTGGAGTGTACCGAACACCGGGGAGCTGTTTTTT.

The chain is built from TRBV21-1 and TRBJ1-2; no DNA check was done on the table's D call, TRBD1. TRBV21-1 is a listed pseudogene. The CDR3 length is 17 residues. CDR3 coding DNA: TGTGCCAGCAGCAGACGGGACAGGGAGGAGGTGCACTATGGCTACACCTTC. Its protein is CASSRRDREEVHYGYTF.

CDR3 DNA sequence: TGTGCCTGGAGTACCCCGACGGTTTCCATGAACACTGAAGCTTTCTTT. This sequence encodes CAWSTPTVSMNTEAFF. V is TRBV30 and J is TRBJ1-1; D is undetermined. Germline assignment: CDR1 GTSNPN and CDR2 SVGIG (reference sequence). V lost 2 bases to trimming and J lost 0 bases, with 16 bases between them. The CDR3 runs to 16 residues.

The rearrangement uses TRBV7-9 and TRBJ2-2; D may be TRBD2 (6 bases). Trimming removed 0 bases from V and 5 bases from J, with 13 bases in between. The CDR3 length is 16 residues. Looked up from germline, CDR1 is SEHNR and CDR2 is FQNEAQ (reference sequence). CDR3 DNA sequence: TGTGCCAGCAGCTTAGCGACTAGACGCCTGACCGGGGAGCTGTTTTTT. Encoded protein: CASSLATRRLTGELFF.

The gene calls are TRBV13 and TRBJ2-1; D is unresolved. Germline CDR1 PRHDT, CDR2 FYEKMQ (reference sequence). The CDR3 has 16 residues. The V and J ends lost 4 bases and 0 bases respectively, with 13 bases between them. The CDR3 coding sequence is TGTGCCAGCAGCTCTAGGTTTGTGAGCTCCTACAATGAGCAGTTCTTC. Encoded protein: CASSSRFVSSYNEQFF. Based on the CDR3 plus reference TRBV13 and TRBJ2-1, the full variable domain is AAGVIQSPRHLIKEKRETATLKCYPIPRHDTVYWYQQGPGQDPQFLISFYEKMQSDKGSIPDRFSAQQFSDYHSELNMSSLELGDSALYFCASSSRFVSSYNEQFFGPGTRLTVL.

This chain joins TRBV6-5 and TRBJ2-7; weak D call: TRBD1 (6 bases). CDR3 length equals 14 residues. V lost 8 bases to trimming and J lost 2 bases, with 16 bases between them. Germline CDR1 and CDR2: MNHEY and SVGAGI. CDR3 loop: CASFRTGPPYEQYF. DNA for the CDR3: TGTGCCAGCTTTAGAACAGGGCCCCCCTACGAGCAGTACTTC.

The rearrangement links TRBV6-5 to TRBJ2-7; possibly TRBD1 for D (5 bases). V dropped 0 bases and J dropped 3 bases, with 12 bases sitting between them. In germline, CDR1 is MNHEY, CDR2 SVGAGI. The CDR3 consists of 15 residues. The CDR3 sequence: CASSYSRDSLYEQYF. The CDR3 coding sequence is TGTGCCAGCAGTTACTCGCGAGACAGCCTCTACGAGCAGTACTTC.

V usage is TRBV2 and J usage is TRBJ1-1, with 7 bases that match TRBD1. J was trimmed by 2 bases and V by 6 bases; bases with no gene match: 3. Germline-derived CDR1 and CDR2 are SNHLY and FYNNEI. This CDR3 has 13 residues. The chain's CDR3 is CASRGDRNTEAFF. The CDR3 region has the DNA TGTGCCAGCAGGGGGGACAGAAACACTGAAGCTTTCTTT.

The chain couples TRBV5-1 to TRBJ2-7; the match to TRBD2 covers 8 bases. The CDR3 spans 14 residues. V shed 4 bases and J 3 bases; nucleotides not matched to a gene: 6. Per germline, CDR1 SGHRS and CDR2 YFSETQ. As DNA, the CDR3 is TGCGCCAGCAGCCTAGGACTAGCTATCTACGAGCAGTACTTC. This gives the protein CASSLGLAIYEQYF.

The chain joins TRBV5-1 to TRBJ2-7; D perhaps matches TRBD1 (7 bases). The CDR3 totals 17 residues. Trimming took off 4 bases at V and 5 bases at J, with 25 bases between the two ends. Per germline, CDR1 SGHRS and CDR2 YFSETQ. CDR3 in DNA: TGCGCCAGCAGCCCCCCGGAGGGCCCAGGGGGAAGGAACGAGCAGTACTTC. Amino acid sequence: CASSPPEGPGGRNEQYF.

V usage is TRBV30 and J usage is TRBJ2-3; D is ambiguous. V lost 0 bases to trimming and J lost 3 bases, with 10 bases between them. Per the germline V gene, CDR1 is GTSNPN and CDR2 is SVGIG (reference sequence). The CDR3 has 14 amino acids. The CDR3 bases are TGTGCCTGGAGTGTTAATCTAGTGACAGATACGCAGTATTTT. It codes for CAWSVNLVTDTQYF.

The rearrangement uses TRBV18 and TRBJ2-5; D may be TRBD2 (5 bases). From germline, CDR1 is KGHSH and CDR2 LQKENI. The CDR3 runs 15 residues. With 1 base removed from V and 1 base from J, the gap between germline ends came to 10 bases. The CDR3 spells CASSPRSGSQETQYF. The CDR3 DNA sequence: TGTGCCAGCTCACCACGAAGTGGGAGCCAAGAGACCCAGTACTTC.